This entry lists 3 T cell receptor beta chains sequenced from one sample in a study of cytomegalovirus exposure and HLA in healthy donors. The repertoire was sequenced with immunoSEQ multiplex PCR; TCRdb's copy has only in-frame clones and lacks some. The data contain more than 250,000 clones, roughly 87% of them singletons. Material for sequencing was PBMCs. The receptor source for this set is a young woman in good health and CMV-seronegative.

This chain links TRBV19 with TRBJ2-3, with D tentatively TRBD2 (6 bases). The germline gives CDR1 LNHDA, CDR2 SQIVND (reference sequence). Between the trimmed V and J ends, which lost 5 bases and 3 bases, there was a span of 12 bases. The CDR3 consists of 14 residues. The CDR3 region has the DNA TGTGCCAGTAGTGACGGGGGATTTACAGATACGCAGTATTTT. Translated: CASSDGGFTDTQYF.

The chain couples TRBV18 to TRBJ2-2; 7 positions agree with TRBD2. The trim removed 2 bases at V and 7 bases at J, leaving 13 bases unmatched. Germline V gene sequence: CDR1 KGHSH, CDR2 LQKENI. This CDR3 contains 17 residues. This chain's CDR3 is CASSPRLALGRGGELFF. Here the CDR3 DNA reads TGTGCCAGCTCACCAAGACTAGCCCTGGGGCGAGGCGGGGAGCTGTTTTTT.

The chain carries TRBV12-5 and TRBJ2-1; no reliable D call. Germline V gene lookup returns CDR1 LGHNT and CDR2 FRNRAP. The CDR3 covers 18 residues. V shed 0 bases and J shed 2 bases, with 17 bases lying between them. Written as DNA, the CDR3 is TGTGCTAGTGGTTTGGTAGTCGATGGGTCAGGAGCCTACAATGAGCAGTTCTTC. Its translation is CASGLVVDGSGAYNEQFF.